This T cell receptor (beta chain) comes out of a study of blood T cell repertoires in COVID-19. Study summary: The samples span acute and convalescent COVID-19 from the United States, Italy and Spain.

Sequencing was performed with immunoSEQ multiplex PCR; in TCRdb, only in-frame clones are kept and a portion is missing. The sample carries about 140,000 clones, roughly four fifths recorded once. At least ten counts were recorded for this clone. This CDR3 region has 13 residues. The germline V gene has CDR1 SNHLY and CDR2 FYNNEI. V lost 7 bases, J lost 8 bases, and 9 bases stayed unmatched. The clonotype comes from a woman aged 45-59 years with active or convalescent COVID-19. The gene calls are TRBV2 and TRBJ1-2, with 8 nucleotides matching TRBD1. The specimen sequenced was peripheral blood. For the CDR3, the DNA is TGTGCCAGCACCATTCGGACAGGGAACGGCTACACCTTC. This encodes CASTIRTGNGYTF.